This paragraph reports one T cell receptor (beta chain). Its target is unknown. This entry belongs to a study of identical twins. General study findings and limits: Excess sharing between twins was weaker in beta out-of-frame sequences. Those out-of-frame alpha sequences shared by twins showed an excess of low generation probability. Model-predicted out-of-frame TCR alpha sharing fell below observed values in monozygotic twins. Beta clonotypes that were abundant in cord blood contained fewer insertions, a pattern absent from memory repertoires.

CDR1 is MNHNS and CDR2 is SASEGT in the germline V gene. This CDR3 is built from 16 residues. Trimming removed 3 bases from V and 9 bases from J; junction bases left unmatched: 8. MiXCR, run by TCRdb on the 5' RACE reads, gives a single entry per CDR3 protein. The sample lists 260,000 or so distinct CDR3 sequences; 6% to 8.5% were seen once. This sample was shared with a second study, whose subject was yellow fever vaccine responses in identical twins.

Specimen: CD8+ T cells sorted from blood. This TCR came from a woman under 30 in good health. V gene TRBV6-1 combines with J gene TRBJ2-1; TRBD2 matches 13 bases. The CDR3, as DNA: TGTGCCAGCAGTGAGCGGACTAGCGGGAGCCGCGGTGAGCAGTTCTTC. It specifies CASSERTSGSRGEQFF.